Below are 27 T cell receptor beta chains sequenced from a single sample in a study of identical twins (dated by TCRdb to about 2016). Libraries came from 5' RACE. Sequencing instrument: Illumina HiSeq 2000. The public reads were reanalyzed by TCRdb: fastp trimming at Q25, MiXCR alignment, in-frame beta chains only. Every entry covers one CDR3 protein and lists the most common genes and DNA from its rows. For this sample the table gives just over 450,000 distinct CDR3 sequences, of which 12% to 15% were detected only once. The ten top clones hold 0.52% of the sample. This same sample was also taken into another study, of yellow fever vaccine responses in identical twins.

The sample taken for sequencing was CD4+ T cells sorted from blood. The receptors were gathered from a woman between 18 and 30 years old in good health.

This clonotype came up many times. V and J are TRBV5-6 and TRBJ1-5; 7 bases line up with TRBD1. The V and J ends lost 5 bases and 7 bases, in that order; junction bases with no gene match: 9. The germline CDR1 and CDR2 sequences are SGHDT and YYEEEE. The CDR3 extends over 14 amino acids. The CDR3 sequence is CASSWRGQGQPQHF. The CDR3 coding sequence is TGTGCCAGCAGTTGGAGGGGGCAGGGGCAGCCCCAGCATTTT.

This clonotype was detected only a few times. The genes are TRBV9 and TRBJ2-4; TRBD1 aligns across 7 bases. The CDR3 is made up of 15 amino acids. Trimming took 3 bases from V and 5 from J; bases not matched to a gene: 8. Per the germline V gene, CDR1 is SGDLS and CDR2 is YYNGEE. CDR3 DNA sequence: TGTGCCAGCAGCGCCAACGACAGGGTACAAAACATTCAGTACTTC. Translated, it gives CASSANDRVQNIQYF.

This clonotype was picked up a small number of times. The chain has TRBV20-1 and TRBJ1-6, with D tentatively TRBD1 (6 bases). Trimming cost V 8 bases and J 8 bases, with 13 bases left between them. The CDR3 runs to 12 residues. The germline V gene has CDR1 DFQATT and CDR2 SNEGSKA (reference sequence). The CDR3 bases are TGCAGTTCAGGGGACCTTTATTCACCCCTCCACTTT. It encodes CSSGDLYSPLHF.

The chain joins TRBV10-3 to TRBJ2-2; 13 bases align to TRBD2. The CDR3 totals 14 residues. J lost 4 bases, V lost 10 bases, and 3 bases had no gene match. Germline V gene lookup returns CDR1 ENHRY and CDR2 SYGVKD. CDR3: CASGLAGVTGELFF. CDR3 DNA sequence: TGTGCCAGCGGACTAGCGGGAGTCACCGGGGAGCTGTTTTTT.

The rearrangement uses TRBV21-1 and TRBJ2-7. TRBV21-1 is designated a pseudogene. The CDR3 loop spans 13 amino acids. CDR3 in amino acids: CASSKVWGYEQYF. The CDR3 DNA is TGTGCCAGCAGCAAAGTGTGGGGCTACGAGCAGTACTTC.

This clonotype came up a few times. The chain is built from TRBV2 and TRBJ2-1, with 9 bases aligning to TRBD2. This CDR3 spans 13 amino acids. Germline CDR1 and CDR2: SNHLY and FYNNEI. The ends lost 10 bases at V and 5 bases at J; junction bases unmatched: 6. The CDR3 is CATREGGNNEQFF. CDR3 in DNA: TGTGCCACGCGGGAGGGGGGAAACAATGAGCAGTTCTTC. Together with reference TRBV2 and TRBJ2-1, the CDR3 gives the full variable domain: EPEVTQTPSHQVTQMGQEVILRCVPISNHLYFYWYRQILGQKVEFLVSFYNNEISEKSEIFDDQFSVERPDGSNFTLKIRSTKLEDSAMYFCATREGGNNEQFFGPGTRLTVL.

The chain combines TRBV5-1 with TRBJ2-7, with TRBD2 matching 10 bases. The CDR3 runs 15 residues. J lost 4 bases, V lost 0 bases, and 4 bases had no gene match. Germline V lookup: CDR1 SGHRS, CDR2 YFSETQ. The CDR3 loop is CASSLAASGRYEQYF. CDR3 bases: TGCGCCAGCAGCTTGGCGGCTAGCGGGAGATACGAGCAGTACTTC. Variable domain in full (rest from reference TRBV5-1 and TRBJ2-7): KAGVTQTPRYLIKTRGQQVTLSCSPISGHRSVSWYQQTPGQGLQFLFEYFSETQRNKGNFPGRFSGRQFSNSRSEMNVSTLELGDSALYLCASSLAASGRYEQYFGPGTRLTVT.

This clonotype has only a few counts. The rearrangement joins TRBV11-2 to TRBJ2-5; TRBD1 matches 8 bases. Trimming at V came to 3 bases and at J to 4 bases, leaving 7 bases not matched to a gene. Germline V gives CDR1 SGHAT, CDR2 FQNNGV. The CDR3 is made up of 15 amino acids. In nucleotides, the CDR3 is TGTGCCAGCAGCTTCCCCCAGGGGGCTAGAGAGACCCAGTACTTC. It translates to CASSFPQGARETQYF.

The chain recombines TRBV5-4 with TRBJ2-1; TRBD1 agrees at 7 bases. The V gene's germline CDR1 is SGHNT and CDR2 YYREEE (reference sequence). The CDR3 has 15 amino acids. With 1 base clipped from V and 10 bases from J, the junction kept 11 bases outside the gene matches. The CDR3 here is CASSLTMDRRGEQFF. The CDR3 nucleotides are TGTGCCAGCAGCTTGACCATGGACAGGCGTGGCGAGCAGTTCTTC.

The table lists this clonotype with many counts. The V call is TRBV12-3 or TRBV12-4, the J call TRBJ2-1; 7 bases are a match to TRBD2. There are 13 residues in the CDR3. V trimming: 5 bases; J trimming: 8 bases; junction bases outside the gene matches: 6. The CDR3 here is CASSVREYYEQFF. The CDR3 DNA is TGTGCCAGCAGTGTGCGGGAGTACTATGAGCAGTTCTTC.

This sequence joins TRBV4-3 and TRBJ1-4, with D unclear. V lost 0 bases and J lost 4, with 24 bases in between. Germline CDR1 LGHNA, CDR2 YSLEER. This CDR3 comprises 20 residues. CDR3 region: CASSQDYKGPRPTVNEKLFF. DNA of the CDR3: TGCGCCAGCAGCCAAGATTATAAAGGGCCGAGACCGACTGTTAATGAAAAACTGTTTTTT.

CDR3 region: CASRGRRWMGQGSYEQYF. CDR3 nucleotides: TGTGCCAGCAGAGGACGAAGATGGATGGGACAGGGGTCCTACGAGCAGTACTTC. The chain employs TRBV28 and TRBJ2-7; 10 bases align to TRBD1. Germline trimming cut 6 bases from V and 1 base from J; bases unmatched to any gene: 15. The CDR3 covers 18 residues. Germline-derived CDR1 and CDR2 are MDHEN and SYDVKM.

This chain uses TRBV11-2 with TRBJ1-2, with TRBD1 as a possible D gene (6 bases). The germline CDR1 and CDR2 sequences are SGHAT and FQNNGV. Trimming shortened V by 5 bases and J by 4 bases, and 17 bases separated the two germline ends. The CDR3 is made up of 15 amino acids. CDR3 sequence: CASSPIGQRLYGYTF. The CDR3 DNA reads TGTGCCAGCAGCCCCATCGGACAGCGGCTCTATGGCTACACCTTC.

V and J are TRBV12-3 or TRBV12-4 and TRBJ2-1, with 14 positions matching TRBD2. CDR3 length: 18 residues. J was trimmed by 7 bases and V by 3 bases; bases with no gene match: 11. The CDR3 DNA follows: TGTGCCAGCAGTTTGCACATGGGACTAGCGGGAGCGATGAATGAGCAGTTCTTC. Protein product: CASSLHMGLAGAMNEQFF.

The chain combines TRBV11-2 with TRBJ2-3; no firm D call. The CDR3 consists of 14 residues. V was trimmed by 4 bases and J by 2 bases, leaving 10 bases between them. Germline V gene lookup returns CDR1 SGHAT and CDR2 FQNNGV. DNA for the CDR3: TGTGCCAGCAGCTCTAACCTCGTCACAGATACGCAGTATTTT. Translating gives CASSSNLVTDTQYF.

This clonotype was counted between two and nine times. The rearrangement uses TRBV7-2 and TRBJ2-2; D is tentatively TRBD1 or TRBD2 (5 bases each). Deletions cut 1 base from V and 5 bases from J, with 8 bases between. CDR3 length: 14 amino acids. From germline, CDR1 is SGHTA and CDR2 FQGNSA. This CDR3 reads CASSLGGWTGELFF. DNA for the CDR3: TGTGCCAGCAGCTTAGGGGGGTGGACCGGGGAGCTGTTTTTT.

This clonotype was picked up a small number of times. The chain is built from TRBV6-5 and TRBJ2-7; possibly TRBD1 for D (6 bases). The CDR3 covers 14 residues. Germline CDR1 MNHEY, CDR2 SVGAGI. Trimming pared 2 bases from V and 3 bases from J, leaving 11 bases between. The CDR3 DNA reads as TGTGCCAGCAGTTACCAGAGACAGGACTACGAGCAGTACTTC. This sequence encodes CASSYQRQDYEQYF.

The V call is TRBV5-1, the J call TRBJ2-1, with D tentatively TRBD1 (7 bases). The CDR3 contains 14 residues. V lost 0 bases and J lost 10, with 14 bases in between. The germline CDR1 and CDR2 sequences are SGHRS and YFSETQ. The chain's CDR3 is CASSLVEGAGEQFF. CDR3 nucleotides: TGCGCCAGCAGCTTGGTGGAGGGGGCTGGGGAGCAGTTCTTC. The whole variable domain, remainder taken from reference TRBV5-1 and TRBJ2-1, is KAGVTQTPRYLIKTRGQQVTLSCSPISGHRSVSWYQQTPGQGLQFLFEYFSETQRNKGNFPGRFSGRQFSNSRSEMNVSTLELGDSALYLCASSLVEGAGEQFFGPGTRLTVL.

This chain links TRBV10-1 with TRBJ2-7; 7 nucleotides agree with TRBD1. The CDR3 covers 14 residues. J gave up 2 bases and V 0 bases, and 1 base lay outside the gene matches. The germline gives CDR1 WNHNN, CDR2 SYGVQD (reference sequence). The CDR3 DNA is TGCGCCAGCAGTGAGTCGACAGGGCCCTACGAGCAGTACTTC. Its protein is CASSESTGPYEQYF.

This clonotype was seen only a few times. V gene TRBV29-1 combines with J gene TRBJ2-1; D is perhaps TRBD1 or TRBD2 (5 bases each). The germline V gene encodes CDR1 SQVTM and CDR2 ANQGSEA. The V end lost 6 bases, the J end lost 0 bases, and 18 bases lay between the germline ends. This CDR3 is 16 amino acids long. The CDR3 nucleotides read TGCAGCGTCTTCAGGTTCGAGGGGCACTCCTACAATGAGCAGTTCTTC. This sequence encodes CSVFRFEGHSYNEQFF.

In its sample, this clonotype was seen a few times. The chain recombines TRBV20-1 with TRBJ2-7; 9 nucleotides line up with TRBD2. From germline, CDR1 is DFQATT and CDR2 SNEGSKA (reference sequence). CDR3 length: 16 residues. Trimming cost V 1 base and J 6 bases; bases outside gene matches: 13. The CDR3 nucleotides are TGCAGTGCTAGAGGGGTTGTGGGACTAGCAATTTCCGAGCAGTACTTC. It codes for CSARGVVGLAISEQYF.

CDR3 loop: CSAELLAGVTDTQYF. The CDR3 DNA is TGCAGTGCCGAACTACTAGCGGGAGTAACAGATACGCAGTATTTT. This chain connects TRBV20-1 to TRBJ2-3; TRBD2 aligns across 11 bases. This CDR3 has 15 amino acids. Germline V CDR1 and CDR2: DFQATT, SNEGSKA (reference sequence). Trimming took 6 bases from V and 3 from J; bases not matched to a gene: 8.

The chain combines TRBV3-1 with TRBJ2-7; TRBD1 agrees at 7 bases. V shed 1 base, J shed 10 bases, and the junction held 13 bases outside the gene matches. CDR3 length: 15 residues. Germline V gene sequence: CDR1 LGHDT, CDR2 YNNKEL (reference sequence). CDR3 amino acids: CASSQGRDSGIGQYF. CDR3 in DNA: TGTGCCAGCAGCCAAGGTCGGGACAGCGGAATCGGCCAGTACTTC.

This sequence joins TRBV19 and TRBJ2-2; D unclear. Looked up from germline, CDR1 is LNHDA and CDR2 is SQIVND (reference sequence). V lost 5 bases, J lost 4 bases, and 14 bases lay in between. This CDR3 region has 15 residues. The CDR3: CASSLGSVGTGELFF. CDR3 nucleotide sequence: TGTGCCAGTAGTCTCGGAAGTGTCGGCACCGGGGAGCTGTTTTTT.

This clonotype was detected many times. The rearrangement joins TRBV28 to TRBJ2-4; TRBD1 agrees at 7 bases. The CDR3 sequence is 13 residues long. Germline loops: CDR1 MDHEN, CDR2 SYDVKM. Trimming cost V 6 bases and J 6 bases; bases outside gene matches: 5. In DNA, the CDR3 is TGTGCCAGCAGCTCAAACAGGGGAAACATTCAGTACTTC. Its translation: CASSSNRGNIQYF.

This chain connects TRBV7-2 to TRBJ2-7; D not resolved. The germline V gene encodes CDR1 SGHTA and CDR2 FQGNSA. V was clipped by 3 bases and J by 2 bases, with 14 bases between them. There are 15 residues in the CDR3. CDR3 sequence: CASSFGRSFAYEQYF. In DNA, the CDR3 is TGTGCCAGCAGCTTCGGACGGAGCTTCGCCTACGAGCAGTACTTC.

The genes are TRBV20-1 and TRBJ2-1, with 8 bases identical to TRBD2. The V gene end was trimmed by 5 bases and the J gene end by 2 bases; junction bases not matched to a gene: 11. From germline, CDR1 is DFQATT and CDR2 SNEGSKA (reference sequence). The CDR3 loop spans 16 amino acids. In nucleotides, the CDR3 is TGCAGTGCTCCCAAGGGAGCGGGGGTCCCCTACAATGAGCAGTTCTTC. This sequence encodes CSAPKGAGVPYNEQFF.